This T cell receptor beta chain originates from a study of cytomegalovirus exposure and HLA in healthy donors. Findings and limits, study-wide: A later analysis found most CMV-associated TCR beta chains apparently HLA-restricted.

This CDR3 region has 12 residues. The V gene's germline CDR1 is SEHNR and CDR2 FQNEAQ (reference sequence). PCR employed 60 Vbeta and 13 Jbeta primers. Sequenced by immunoSEQ multiplex PCR; TCRdb stores in-frame clones only, minus some. The sample records around 300,000 clones, approximately 90% being singletons. On this clone: Its cognate antigen is unknown. At one end, the junction sequence differs from germline, possibly due to a read error.

The chain joins TRBV7-9 to TRBJ2-7; D may correspond to TRBD1 or TRBD2 (6 bases each). Sequences were obtained from PBMCs. The TCR comes from a woman aged 18-30 years in good health and CMV-seronegative. Here the CDR3 reads CSSSLGGGEQYF. As DNA, the CDR3 is TGTTCCAGCAGCTTAGGAGGGGGCGAGCAGTACTTC.